This T cell receptor (beta chain) derives from a study of blood T cell repertoires in COVID-19 (dated by TCRdb to 2018 to 2020). For the wider study: Collaborator samples came from the United States, Italy and Spain and covered acute and convalescent phases of COVID-19. The prospective study material was composed of cDNA or gDNA derived from T cells, B-cell-depleted T cells, or PBMCs. Deeply sampled blood TCRbeta repertoires from subjects exposed to, actively infected with, or recovered from COVID-19 were included in the dataset. The repertoires were made available in a free public database intended to serve as a resource for research on the immune response to SARS-CoV-2. Samples came from the ongoing ImmuneRACE study (first 160 participants) plus 1,254 subjects from 6 global collaborators. Sample metadata almost always included a de-identified subject ID, COVID-19 status, age in years and sex. Where available, HLA class I and class II types were taken from metadata supplied by the sample provider and were not determined by assay-based typing.

As to this clone: What antigen it recognizes has not been identified. Qualities for individual bases were not recorded, and no much larger clone is one base off.

Overall results and qualifications from the work: Clinical and demographic metadata were provided uncurated, with the amount varying by source and participant.

The collaborating institutions used their own protocols to collect whole blood in K2EDTA tubes. For TCRbeta analysis, collaborators shipped samples in one of three forms: frozen whole blood, isolated PBMCs, or DNA extracted from either of those sample types. TCRbeta CDR3 regions were amplified from genomic DNA using the immunoSEQ Assay, a bias-controlled multiplex PCR. The original methods were these. Nucleated cell counts per sample were estimated from amplification of reference gene primers within the assay. Sequence reads were collapsed and filtered to measure the absolute abundance of every unique TCRbeta CDR3 rearrangement. For each sample, productive Simpson clonality was calculated as the square root of Simpson's diversity index across productive rearrangements. TCRdb re-hosts the immuneACCESS table, in-frame sequences only. Its copies lack some clones; in the studies checked, an unresolved V gene accounts for under half of them, and the cause for the rest is not known. That table furnishes V, J and clone size, whereas the DNA furnished D and trimming. This sample has about 52,000 clones in its table, and around 86% of those were observed once. 20% to 25% of the sample goes to the ten largest clones.

CDR1 and CDR2 (KGHSH, LQKENI) derive from the germline V gene. V was cut back by 5 bases and J by 0 bases, leaving a gap of 13 bases between them. The CDR3, cysteine through phenylalanine, is 16 amino acids long. The retained sequence is limited to the CDR3, 48 bases, with the frame set at the first base. The chain uses TRBV18 and TRBJ2-2; TRBD1 is perhaps the D gene, given 5 matching bases. The source material was peripheral blood. The TCR sequence derives from a woman of 80 years or more with acute or convalescent COVID-19. The sequenced DNA is TGTGCCAGCTCATTCCTTGGACAACCGAACACCGGGGAGCTGTTTTTT. It codes for CASSFLGQPNTGELFF.